This is a list of T cell receptor beta chains from one sample in a study of cytotoxic CD8 clonotypes in ibrutinib-treated CLL. The data were produced by immunoSEQ multiplex PCR, yet TCRdb's version contains in-frame clones alone and is incomplete. The data show about 63,000 clones, 45% to 65% seen once. The source was PBMCs, collected after 12 months of ibrutinib treatment. These receptors all come from a human donor with chronic lymphocytic leukemia. The CDR3 runs from the conserved cysteine through the conserved F or W. D genes are given only for firm matches. The size of a clone is reported for some rows only, either as once, few or many, or as a class for expanded clones.

v_gene: TRBV5-1; abundance: NA; j_gene: TRBJ2-2; d_gene: NA; CDR3aa: CASSSTGNTGELFF; CDR3nt: TGCGCCAGCAGCTCGACAGGGAACACCGGGGAGCTGTTTTTT
v_gene: TRBV5-1; abundance: NA; j_gene: TRBJ2-3; d_gene: TRBD2; CDR3aa: CASSLDAPSGTDTQYF; CDR3nt: TGCGCCAGCAGCTTGGATGCGCCTAGCGGGACTGATACGCAGTATTTT
v_gene: TRBV21-1; abundance: few; j_gene: TRBJ2-7; d_gene: NA; CDR3aa: CASRNLDLGQGFLEQYF; CDR3nt: TGTGCCAGCCGGAATCTTGATTTGGGACAGGGGTTTCTCGAGCAGTACTTC
v_gene: TRBV7-9; abundance: once; j_gene: TRBJ2-5; d_gene: NA; CDR3aa: CASSSLLAPPETQYF; CDR3nt: TGTGCCAGCAGCTCCCTTCTAGCTCCACCTGAGACCCAGTACTTC
v_gene: TRBV11-1; abundance: NA; j_gene: TRBJ2-5; d_gene: TRBD2; CDR3aa: CASSFRPRIAGGKETQYF; CDR3nt: TGTGCCAGCAGCTTTCGTCCCCGCATAGCGGGGGGGAAAGAGACCCAGTACTTC
v_gene: TRBV5-4; abundance: NA; j_gene: TRBJ1-2; d_gene: NA; CDR3aa: CASSAVSGGANYGYTF; CDR3nt: TGTGCCAGCAGCGCGGTGTCCGGCGGGGCGAACTATGGCTACACCTTC
v_gene: TRBV15; abundance: NA; j_gene: TRBJ1-5; d_gene: TRBD1; CDR3aa: CATSPDRVGVEPQHF; CDR3nt: TGTGCCACCAGTCCTGACAGGGTCGGAGTAGAGCCCCAGCATTTT
v_gene: TRBV15; abundance: NA; j_gene: TRBJ2-3; d_gene: TRBD2; CDR3aa: CATSRDATTSGEAQYF; CDR3nt: TGTGCCACCAGCAGAGATGCCACGACTAGCGGGGAAGCGCAGTATTTT
v_gene: TRBV30; abundance: NA; j_gene: TRBJ2-5; d_gene: TRBD2; CDR3aa: CAWKASGSTQYF; CDR3nt: TGTGCCTGGAAGGCTAGCGGGAGTACCCAGTACTTC
v_gene: TRBV6-1; abundance: few; j_gene: TRBJ1-5; d_gene: NA; CDR3aa: CASSARGNQPQHF; CDR3nt: TGTGCCAGCAGTGCCAGGGGCAATCAGCCCCAGCATTTT
v_gene: TRBV6-6; abundance: NA; j_gene: TRBJ2-4; d_gene: NA; CDR3aa: CASRGMSKNIQYF; CDR3nt: TGTGCCAGCAGGGGTATGTCCAAAAACATTCAGTACTTC
v_gene: TRBV5-1; abundance: NA; j_gene: TRBJ2-2; d_gene: TRBD1; CDR3aa: CASSPGDREGSGELFF; CDR3nt: TGCGCCAGCAGCCCAGGCGACAGGGAAGGATCCGGGGAGCTGTTTTTT
v_gene: TRBV20-1; abundance: NA; j_gene: TRBJ2-1; d_gene: NA; CDR3aa: CSARDVNEQFF; CDR3nt: TGCAGTGCTAGGGACGTCAATGAGCAGTTCTTC
v_gene: TRBV2; abundance: few; j_gene: TRBJ2-1; d_gene: NA; CDR3aa: CASKFGPSSYNEQFF; CDR3nt: TGTGCCAGCAAATTTGGCCCGAGCTCCTACAATGAGCAGTTCTTC
v_gene: TRBV6-4; abundance: NA; j_gene: TRBJ1-1; d_gene: NA; CDR3aa: CASSEFRNTEAFF; CDR3nt: TGTGCCAGCAGTGAATTTCGGAACACTGAAGCTTTCTTT